This TCR beta chain derives from a study of blood T cells in healthy people across ages. V was clipped by 6 bases and J by 6 bases; unmatched bases: 8. CDR1 and CDR2 (germline): MNHEY, SVGEGT. The CDR3 covers 14 residues. A second PCR, run for about 7 to 11 cycles, used a sample-barcoded 5' primer plus a J-beta primer mix. TCRdb reanalysed the 5' RACE reads using MiXCR and keeps one entry per CDR3 protein. The table shows around 1.7 million distinct CDR3 sequences, with 28% occurring only once. This clonotype was seen more than once but under ten times. The sample consisted of blood. The rearrangement uses TRBV6-2 or TRBV6-3 and TRBJ2-1; 7 nucleotides agree with TRBD2. This receptor was identified in a woman in her 30s in good health. CDR3 sequence (DNA): TGTGCCAGCAGGGCTAGCGGAGCCTGCAATGAGCAGTTCTTC. Residues: CASRASGACNEQFF.